Below are 23 T cell receptor beta chains sequenced from a single sample in a study of shared T cell receptors in the human thymus. Some clones are missing from TCRdb's copy, which holds only in-frame ones; the method was immunoSEQ multiplex PCR. The sample records under 450,000 clones, approximately 95% being singletons. The sequencing input was thymocytes. The source is a human donor.

The chain is built from TRBV7-7 and TRBJ2-1; TRBD2 matches 10 bases. The V and J ends lost 5 bases and 4 bases, in that order; junction bases with no gene match: 5. CDR1 SSHAT and CDR2 FNYEAQ come from the germline V gene (reference sequence). The CDR3 runs 15 residues. The CDR3 DNA sequence: TGTGCCAGCAGCCCGGGTAGCGGGAGGTACAATGAGCAGTTCTTC. Its translation: CASSPGSGRYNEQFF.

As regards this clone: Other nucleotide sequences in the sample specify the same CDR3. The V gene is TRBV30, the J gene TRBJ2-7, with 13 bases that match TRBD2. The junction had 16 bases not matched to a gene; V was cut back by 4 bases and J by 4 bases. The CDR3 is made up of 18 amino acids. From germline, CDR1 is GTSNPN and CDR2 SVGIG (reference sequence). The CDR3 DNA reads TGTGCCTGGACCCGGTCCCTAGGACTAGCGGGAGCAGGTTACGAGCAGTACTTC. This translates into CAWTRSLGLAGAGYEQYF.

As DNA, the CDR3 is TGTGCCAGCAGTTTGTCCCCCGTTACTAGCGGGAGGACATATGAGCAGTTCTTC. It specifies CASSLSPVTSGRTYEQFF. The rearrangement joins TRBV27 to TRBJ2-1; 12 bases fit TRBD2. Germline V CDR1 and CDR2: MNHEY, SMNVEV (reference sequence). The CDR3 is 18 amino acids. After removal of 3 bases from V and 8 bases from J, the junction contained 14 bases not matched to a gene.

V gene TRBV27 combines with J gene TRBJ2-4; the D gene could be TRBD1 or TRBD2 (5 bases each). V shed 5 bases and J shed 0 bases, with 29 bases lying between them. This CDR3 contains 21 residues. Per germline, CDR1 MNHEY and CDR2 SMNVEV (reference sequence). CDR3 nucleotides: TGTGCCAGCAGTCCCTCCCCGGGACCCGAATCCCTAAGCGTAGCCAAAAACATTCAGTACTTC. Its protein product is CASSPSPGPESLSVAKNIQYF.

The chain is built from TRBV4-3 and TRBJ1-2; D gene unclear. Germline lookup yields CDR1 LGHNA and CDR2 YSLEER. The CDR3 runs 13 residues. V was cut by 5 bases and J by 7 bases, with 14 bases left in between. For the CDR3, the DNA is TGCGCCAGCAGCGAAGTCACCGGTTGTGGCTACACCTTC. This translates into CASSEVTGCGYTF.

The gene calls are TRBV2 and TRBJ2-2; 7 positions match TRBD1. CDR3 length: 15 amino acids. Germline-derived CDR1 and CDR2 are SNHLY and FYNNEI. Trimming at V came to 6 bases and at J to 3 bases, leaving 7 bases not matched to a gene. The CDR3 here is CASRPDRVDTGELFF. CDR3 coding DNA: TGTGCCAGCAGACCCGACAGGGTGGACACCGGGGAGCTGTTTTTT.

V usage is TRBV18 and J usage is TRBJ2-3; 10 bases are shared with TRBD2. Germline assignment: CDR1 KGHSH and CDR2 LQKENI. Unmatched junction bases numbered 9, after V lost 1 base and J lost 2 bases. The CDR3 covers 18 residues. CDR3 sequence reads: CASSPRLSGRPDTDTQYF. The CDR3, as DNA: TGTGCCAGCTCACCACGACTTAGCGGGAGGCCCGACACAGATACGCAGTATTTT.

This chain uses TRBV25-1 with TRBJ1-4; D is undetermined. Per germline, CDR1 MGHDK and CDR2 SYGVNS. Trimming left V 0 bases short and J 7 bases short, with 12 bases between. This CDR3 has 15 residues. The CDR3 here is CASSEYTLDPEKLFF. In DNA form, the CDR3 reads TGTGCCAGCAGTGAATACACCCTGGACCCTGAAAAACTGTTTTTT.

This chain links TRBV11-2 with TRBJ2-1, with 9 bases that match TRBD1. The germline CDR1 and CDR2 sequences are SGHAT and FQNNGV. The CDR3 consists of 13 residues. The V and J ends lost 8 bases and 5 bases, in that order; junction bases with no gene match: 4. CDR3 residues: CASDRTGDNEQFF. The CDR3 DNA follows: TGTGCCAGCGACCGGACAGGGGACAATGAGCAGTTCTTC. Based on the CDR3 plus reference TRBV11-2 and TRBJ2-1, the full variable domain is EAGVAQSPRYKIIEKRQSVAFWCNPISGHATLYWYQQILGQGPKLLIQFQNNGVVDDSQLPKDRFSAERLKGVDSTLKIQPAKLEDSAVYLCASDRTGDNEQFFGPGTRLTVL.

J is TRBJ2-1 and V is TRBV28; 9 bases agree with TRBD1. V lost 0 bases to trimming and J lost 6 bases; unmatched junction nucleotides: 12. Germline values: CDR1 MDHEN, CDR2 SYDVKM. This CDR3 is built from 18 residues. The CDR3: CASSLWACGTGTRNEQFF. CDR3 bases: TGTGCCAGCAGTTTATGGGCTTGCGGGACAGGGACCCGCAATGAGCAGTTCTTC.

J is TRBJ2-1 and V is TRBV4-1; D tentatively fits TRBD1 or TRBD2 (5 bases each). V lost 5 bases to trimming and J lost 4 bases, with 21 bases between them. Germline assignment: CDR1 MGHRA and CDR2 YSYEKL. CDR3 length equals 17 residues. In nucleotides, the CDR3 is TGCGCCAGCAGCGGTCTTGGGACCCCCGGATATTACAATGAGCAGTTCTTC. Its translation: CASSGLGTPGYYNEQFF.

The chain employs TRBV6-5 and TRBJ1-1; D not resolved. The germline V and J ends were trimmed by 8 bases and 10 bases, with 14 bases remaining between them. CDR1 MNHEY and CDR2 SVGAGI come from the germline V gene. The CDR3 runs 11 residues. CDR3 bases: TGTGCCAGCCATAATTTTAACGGAGCTTTCTTT. This translates into CASHNFNGAFF.

The V and J genes are TRBV7-9 and TRBJ1-1, with D unclear. The germline CDR1 and CDR2 sequences are SEHNR and FQNEAQ (reference sequence). This CDR3 region has 14 residues. V was shortened by 4 bases and J by 1 base, with 10 bases between the two germline ends. CDR3 DNA: TGTGCCAGCAGCTCCAAGACGGCGAACACTGAAGCTTTCTTT. This gives the protein CASSSKTANTEAFF.

This chain's CDR3 is CASSKKRDTNGPEAQYF. The CDR3 bases are TGTGCCAGCAGTAAAAAAAGGGACACCAACGGCCCAGAAGCCCAGTACTTC. The chain combines TRBV28 with TRBJ2-5, with D possibly matching TRBD1 (6 bases). Germline V lookup: CDR1 MDHEN, CDR2 SYDVKM. CDR3 length: 17 residues. The V end was cut by 5 bases, the J end by 9 bases, with 28 bases between.

The chain employs TRBV11-2 and TRBJ2-7; D is unclear. Trimming shortened V by 5 bases and J by 0 bases, and 2 bases separated the two germline ends. The CDR3 covers 11 residues. The germline V gene has CDR1 SGHAT and CDR2 FQNNGV. The CDR3 nucleotides read TGTGCCAGCAGCGACTCCTACGAGCAGTACTTC. Translated, it gives CASSDSYEQYF. Looking up the rest from reference TRBV11-2 and TRBJ2-7 gives the full variable domain: EAGVAQSPRYKIIEKRQSVAFWCNPISGHATLYWYQQILGQGPKLLIQFQNNGVVDDSQLPKDRFSAERLKGVDSTLKIQPAKLEDSAVYLCASSDSYEQYFGPGTRLTVT.

The rearrangement joins TRBV7-8 to TRBJ1-2; D is perhaps TRBD1 (6 bases). CDR1 and CDR2 (germline): SGHVS, FQNEAQ. The CDR3 spans 15 residues. V was shortened by 1 base and J by 7 bases, with 16 bases between the two germline ends. CDR3 protein: CASSLVNSGGSGYTF. As DNA, the CDR3 is TGTGCCAGCAGCTTAGTGAATTCGGGGGGCTCTGGCTACACCTTC.

V is TRBV5-4 and J is TRBJ2-2; D uncertain. The CDR3 is 11 residues long. Trimming took off 5 bases at V and 6 bases at J, with 5 bases between the two ends. CDR1 is SGHNT, CDR2 YYREEE, per germline (reference sequence). CDR3 coding DNA: TGTGCCAGCAGAACTGCCGGGGAGCTGTTTTTT. Its translation is CASRTAGELFF.

This sequence joins TRBV28 and TRBJ2-7, with D perhaps matching TRBD1 or TRBD2 (5 bases each). Looked up from germline, CDR1 is MDHEN and CDR2 is SYDVKM. The CDR3 is 11 residues long. V lost 8 bases to trimming and J lost 1 base, with 6 bases between them. CDR3 sequence reads: CASEGSYEQYF. The DNA for the CDR3 is TGTGCCAGCGAGGGGTCCTACGAGCAGTACTTC.

The chain uses TRBV5-1 and TRBJ2-1; 8 bases line up with TRBD2. Unmatched junction bases numbered 5, after V lost 3 bases and J lost 3 bases. CDR3 length: 15 amino acids. CDR1 and CDR2 (germline): SGHRS, YFSETQ. The CDR3 is CASSSVAGNYNEQFF. As DNA, the CDR3 is TGCGCCAGCAGCTCTGTAGCGGGGAACTACAATGAGCAGTTCTTC.

The genes are TRBV11-2 and TRBJ2-1, with D perhaps given as TRBD1 or TRBD2 (5 bases each). CDR1 is SGHAT, CDR2 FQNNGV, per germline. V gave up 2 bases and J gave up 3 bases, with 8 bases separating them. The CDR3 extends over 14 amino acids. The CDR3 loop is CASSLRGDYNEQFF. DNA for the CDR3: TGTGCCAGCAGCTTAAGGGGAGACTACAATGAGCAGTTCTTC.

This chain uses TRBV30 with TRBJ2-3; D uncertain. V was clipped by 2 bases and J by 14 bases, with 17 bases between them. The CDR3 covers 12 residues. Germline V gene data show CDR1 as GTSNPN and CDR2 as SVGIG (reference sequence). CDR3 nucleotide sequence: TGTGCCTGGAGTCCCACTACGTCCCCCAGGTATTTT. Protein product: CAWSPTTSPRYF. Full variable domain (remainder filled in from reference TRBV30 and TRBJ2-3): SQTIHQWPATLVQPVGSPLSLECTVEGTSNPNLYWYRQAAGRGLQLLFYSVGIGQISSEVPQNLSASRPQDRQFILSSKKLLLSDSGFYLCAWSPTTSPRYFGPGTRLTVL.

The chain carries TRBV19 and TRBJ1-2, with 7 bases lining up with TRBD1. The CDR3 loop spans 15 amino acids. CDR1 LNHDA and CDR2 SQIVND come from the germline V gene (reference sequence). V lost 5 bases and J lost 4; bases outside the gene matches: 10. CDR3 nucleotide sequence: TGTGCCAGTAGTGGGAACAGGGGAAGTGGCTATGGCTACACCTTC. This translates into CASSGNRGSGYGYTF.

The genes are TRBV5-8 and TRBJ2-2; 11 positions agree with TRBD1. Losses at the gene ends were 4 bases for V and 13 bases for J; bases not matched to a gene: 9. The CDR3 has 14 amino acids. The germline CDR1 and CDR2 sequences are SGHTS and YDEGEE. In DNA, the CDR3 is TGTGCCAGCAGCCTGGACAGGGGGCGGTTAGGGCTGTTTTTT. Amino acids: CASSLDRGRLGLFF.